This TCR beta chain was identified in a study of blood T cell repertoires in COVID-19. Across the study: Sample material is recorded as cDNA or gDNA derived from T cells, B-cell-depleted T cells, or PBMCs.

Trimming cost V 1 base and J 6 bases; bases outside gene matches: 4. This CDR3 spans 14 amino acids. From germline, CDR1 is SGHTA and CDR2 FQGTGA. Which cohort a participant joined came from the clinical history participants gave. Symptom resolution, clearance, or two negative PCRs marked donors in Cohort 3 as recovered. Per the authors' pipeline: Amplifying reference gene primers gave estimates of nucleated cell counts. TCRdb keeps only in-frame clones here, not all; method: immunoSEQ multiplex PCR. V, J and clone size were drawn from that table, and D and trimming were deduced from the DNA. The sample has around 250,000 clones, 65% to 90% seen once.

This chain joins TRBV7-3 and TRBJ2-7; 9 bases are shared with TRBD2. The material sequenced was PBMCs or T cells enriched from blood (not recorded which). This receptor was obtained from a man between 18 and 35 years old who had recovered from COVID-19. This CDR3 reads CASSLSGRAGEQYF. Written as DNA, the CDR3 is TGTGCCAGCAGCTTAAGCGGGAGGGCCGGCGAGCAGTACTTC.